Sequencing of this T cell receptor beta chain was carried out in a study of blood T cells in healthy people across ages. The sample holds a few counts of this clonotype. Total RNA was extracted at no less than 6 micrograms per sample. The CDR3 is made up of 14 amino acids. The germline CDR1 and CDR2 sequences are SQVTM and ANQGSEA. V lost 2 bases and J lost 10; bases outside the gene matches: 10. A J-beta primer mix and a sample-barcoded 5' primer were used in a second PCR of roughly 6 to 11 cycles. Individual samples furnished no less than 2.5 million CDR3-containing paired-end reads apiece. MiXCR, applied by TCRdb to the 5' RACE reads, yields one record per CDR3 protein. The data show about 800,000 distinct CDR3 sequences, 46% seen once.

The sample was blood. V usage is TRBV29-1 and J usage is TRBJ2-1; TRBD2 agrees at 8 bases. The receptor was derived from a man aged 80 or over in good health. The CDR3, as DNA: TGCAGCGTTGAACTAACCGGGAGCGGGGGCGAGCAGTTCTTC. Its protein product is CSVELTGSGGEQFF.